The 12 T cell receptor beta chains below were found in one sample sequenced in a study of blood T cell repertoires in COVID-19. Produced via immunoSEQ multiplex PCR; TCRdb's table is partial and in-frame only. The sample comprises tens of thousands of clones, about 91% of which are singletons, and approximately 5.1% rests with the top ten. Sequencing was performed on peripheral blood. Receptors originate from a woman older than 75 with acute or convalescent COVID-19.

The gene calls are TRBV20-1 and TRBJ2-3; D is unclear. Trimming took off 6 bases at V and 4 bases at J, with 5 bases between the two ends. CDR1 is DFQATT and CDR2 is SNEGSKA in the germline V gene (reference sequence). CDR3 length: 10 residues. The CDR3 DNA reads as TGCAGTGCCTCTCCAGATACGCAGTATTTT. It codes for CSASPDTQYF.

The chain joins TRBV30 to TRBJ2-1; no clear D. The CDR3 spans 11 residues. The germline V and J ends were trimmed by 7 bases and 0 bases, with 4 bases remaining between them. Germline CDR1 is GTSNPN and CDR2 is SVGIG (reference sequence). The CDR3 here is CASSSYNEQFF. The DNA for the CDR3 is TGTGCCTCTAGCTCCTACAATGAGCAGTTCTTC.

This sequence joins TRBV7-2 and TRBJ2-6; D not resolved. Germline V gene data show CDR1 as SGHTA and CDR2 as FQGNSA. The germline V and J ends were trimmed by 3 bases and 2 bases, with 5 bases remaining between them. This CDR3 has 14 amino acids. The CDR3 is CASSFKTGANVLTF. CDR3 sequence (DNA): TGTGCCAGCAGCTTTAAAACTGGGGCCAACGTCCTGACTTTC.

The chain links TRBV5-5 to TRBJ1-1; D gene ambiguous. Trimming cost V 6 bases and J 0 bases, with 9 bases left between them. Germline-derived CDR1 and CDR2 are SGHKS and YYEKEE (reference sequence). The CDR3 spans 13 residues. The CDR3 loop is CASKLLLNTEAFF. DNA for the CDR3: TGTGCCAGCAAACTTTTGCTGAACACTGAAGCTTTCTTT. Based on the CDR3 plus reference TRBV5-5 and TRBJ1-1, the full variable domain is DAGVTQSPTHLIKTRGQQVTLRCSPISGHKSVSWYQQVLGQGPQFIFQYYEKEERGRGNFPDRFSARQFPNYSSELNVNALLLGDSALYLCASKLLLNTEAFFGQGTRLTVV.

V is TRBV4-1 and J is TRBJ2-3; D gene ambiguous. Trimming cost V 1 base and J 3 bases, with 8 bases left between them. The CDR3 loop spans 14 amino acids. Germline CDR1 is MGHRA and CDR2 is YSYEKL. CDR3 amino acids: CASSQGLSTDTQYF. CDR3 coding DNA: TGCGCCAGCAGCCAAGGACTTTCTACAGATACGCAGTATTTT.

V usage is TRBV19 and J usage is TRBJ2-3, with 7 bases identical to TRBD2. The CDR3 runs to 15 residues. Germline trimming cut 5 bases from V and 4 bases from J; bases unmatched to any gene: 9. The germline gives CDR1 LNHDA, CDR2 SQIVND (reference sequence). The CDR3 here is CASSSPSGTADTQYF. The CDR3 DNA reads TGTGCCAGTAGTTCCCCCAGCGGGACGGCAGATACGCAGTATTTT.

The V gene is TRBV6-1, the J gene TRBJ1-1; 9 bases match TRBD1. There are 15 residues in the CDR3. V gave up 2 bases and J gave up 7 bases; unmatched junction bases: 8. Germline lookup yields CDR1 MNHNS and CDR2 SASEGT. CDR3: CASSEHGQGLGEAFF. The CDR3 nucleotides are TGTGCCAGCAGTGAACATGGACAGGGGTTAGGTGAAGCTTTCTTT.

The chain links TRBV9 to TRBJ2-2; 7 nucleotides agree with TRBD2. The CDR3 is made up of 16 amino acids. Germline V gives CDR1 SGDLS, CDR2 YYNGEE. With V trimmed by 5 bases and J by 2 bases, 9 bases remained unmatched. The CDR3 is CASSRTGLPNTGELFF. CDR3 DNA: TGTGCCAGCAGTAGAACGGGACTACCTAACACCGGGGAGCTGTTTTTT. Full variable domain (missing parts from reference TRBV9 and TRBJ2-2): DSGVTQTPKHLITATGQRVTLRCSPRSGDLSVYWYQQSLDQGLQFLIQYYNGEERAKGNILERFSAQQFPDLHSELNLSSLELGDSALYFCASSRTGLPNTGELFFGEGSRLTVL.

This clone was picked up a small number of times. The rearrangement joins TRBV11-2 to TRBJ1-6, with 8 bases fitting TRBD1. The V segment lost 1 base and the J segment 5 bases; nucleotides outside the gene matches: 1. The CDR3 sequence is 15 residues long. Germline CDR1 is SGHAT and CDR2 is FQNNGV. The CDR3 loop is CASSLAGGHNSPLHF. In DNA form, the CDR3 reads TGTGCCAGCAGCTTAGCAGGGGGCCATAATTCACCCCTCCACTTT.

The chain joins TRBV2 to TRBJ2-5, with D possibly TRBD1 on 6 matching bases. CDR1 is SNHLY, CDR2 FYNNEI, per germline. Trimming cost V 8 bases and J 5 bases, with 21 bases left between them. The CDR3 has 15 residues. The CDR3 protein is CASCSGIGGWETQYF. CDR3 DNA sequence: TGTGCCAGCTGCTCGGGAATTGGGGGCTGGGAGACCCAGTACTTC.

CDR3 in amino acids: CASSMYRDQETQYF. The DNA of the CDR3 is TGTGCCAGTAGTATGTACAGAGATCAAGAGACCCAGTACTTC. The chain recombines TRBV19 with TRBJ2-5; no reliable D call. The V and J ends lost 3 bases and 2 bases respectively, with 10 bases between them. Per germline, CDR1 LNHDA and CDR2 SQIVND (reference sequence). The CDR3 contains 14 residues.

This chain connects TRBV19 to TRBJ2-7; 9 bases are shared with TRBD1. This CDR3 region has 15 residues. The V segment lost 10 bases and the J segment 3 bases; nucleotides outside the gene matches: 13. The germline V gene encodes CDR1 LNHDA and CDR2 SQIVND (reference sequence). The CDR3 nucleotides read TGTGCCACCTGTCCGGGGACAGGGTTTTACTACGAGCAGTACTTC. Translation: CATCPGTGFYYEQYF.